The present entry profiles one T cell receptor beta chain with its context. Its antigen is not yet known. Base qualities are not at hand, and no much larger clone is one base apart. The data originate from a study of T cells in lung cancer brain metastases (dated by TCRdb to the late 2010s). Regarding the study in general: Of the 20 patients, about 15 had a history of tobacco use, with a median of roughly 41 pack-years. About 90% of the 20 patients received no interval therapy between primary and metastasis resection. A median age at first diagnosis of over 55 years was recorded for the patients, of whom 9 were male and 11 were female. The average DNA integrity number was about 4 in both primary and metastatic specimens, and the two sites did not differ significantly. The median interval between acquisition of the primary specimen and acquisition of the brain metastasis specimen was less than 450 days. TCR beta CDR3 repertoires were compared between fully resected primary non-small cell lung cancers and paired brain metastases. The cohort included some 20 patients who provided about 40 specimens, with each patient contributing one primary lung lesion and one brain metastasis.

Here is what the overall study found, with its caveats: It was not possible to control for the effects of preoperative corticosteroids on T cell infiltration in brain metastases. Most clones were lesion-specific, with limited overlap between paired lesions (mean Morisita index approximately 0.21). In brain metastases, the ten most abundant clones accounted for a significantly larger fraction of the repertoire than in primaries, a finding that suggests clonal expansion. DNA fragmentation in the FFPE samples may have kept the complete infiltrating T cell repertoire from being retrieved. Brain metastases had significantly fewer unique productive clones than paired primaries (median approximately 1,500 versus 4,300).

Each sample received between roughly 2 and 5 ug of genomic DNA as input, and paired samples received equal DNA input. TCR beta libraries were constructed in two PCR steps with the immunoSEQ hsTCRbeta Kit, which uses multiplexed V and J gene primers. Pooled libraries, together with positive and negative controls, were sequenced on an Illumina MiSeq with a 100-cycle paired-end protocol. In the paper's pipeline: Raw data were processed by the immunoSEQ vendor into normalized, annotated TCR beta repertoire reports. Richness was defined as the number of unique clones by nucleotide sequence, and the iChao1 and Efron-Thisted estimators were used to extrapolate total richness. Pielou's evenness, Simpson's index, top-ten clone proportional abundance, and Morisita overlap index were used to characterize and compare paired lesions. TCRdb re-hosts the immuneACCESS table, in-frame sequences only. Its copies lack some clones; in the studies checked, an unresolved V gene accounts for under half of them, and the cause for the rest is not known. For V, J and clone size, that table is used; D and trimming come from the DNA. This sample has almost 5,500 clones in its table, and 80% to 90% of those were observed once. 4% to 5% of the sample comes from the top ten.

Patients underwent resection for synchronous oligometastatic disease or delayed recurrence of a solitary brain metastasis. To avoid including cancers other than NSCLC, any patient with a history of multiple malignancies was excluded. Using marked H&E slides as a guide, tumor areas were macrodissected from 5 or 6 unstained roughly 11 um sections that had been deparaffinized. All specimens were fixed in formalin and embedded in paraffin (FFPE). The AllPrep DNA/RNA FFPE Kit was used to extract genomic DNA. Trimming takes 2 bases from V and 1 base from J, and the germline ends sit 5 bases apart. The germline V gene sets CDR1 to SGHAT and CDR2 to FQNNGV. CDR3 length: 13 amino acids, cysteine to phenylalanine. Of the read, only the CDR3 DNA is kept; its 39 bases are in frame from base 1.

This TCR came from a man in his 70s with non-small cell lung cancer. Sequencing input: tumor tissue from the primary lung tumor. Interpreted using the paper, the cell subset or site label stands for: primary lung cancer lesion. The chain uses TRBV11-2 and TRBJ1-1; confidence is insufficient to name the D gene. CDR3 loop: CASSLMGNTEAFF. In nucleotide form, the sequence is TGTGCCAGCAGCTTAATGGGGAACACTGAAGCTTTCTTT.